This T cell receptor (beta chain) was captured in a study of cytomegalovirus exposure and HLA in healthy donors. The wider study: Within an early data release were about 90 million unique TCRs drawn from HLA-typed donors. Study-wide results and caveats: As was reported, the HLA-A and HLA-B alleles of most subjects were accurately predicted from TCR beta sequences. Three chains tied to CMV proved CMV antigen-specific in vitro.

A few counts support this clone. Its antigen is still unknown. PCR primers comprised 60 Vbeta and 13 Jbeta primers. Data came from immunoSEQ multiplex PCR; TCRdb stores just in-frame clones and leaves some out. The profile shows 95,000 to 130,000 clones, around 62% of them singletons. V lost 0 bases and J lost 6; bases outside the gene matches: 9. The CDR3 has 16 residues. CDR1 and CDR2 (germline): MGHRA, YSYEKL. The chain couples TRBV4-1 to TRBJ2-7; 9 positions agree with TRBD1. This TCR was recovered from a woman in her thirties or forties in good health and CMV-seropositive. The sequenced sample was PBMCs. CDR3 nucleotide sequence: TGCGCCAGCAGCCAAGATCTAGGACAGGGGAATCCCGAGCAGTACTTC. The encoded protein is CASSQDLGQGNPEQYF.